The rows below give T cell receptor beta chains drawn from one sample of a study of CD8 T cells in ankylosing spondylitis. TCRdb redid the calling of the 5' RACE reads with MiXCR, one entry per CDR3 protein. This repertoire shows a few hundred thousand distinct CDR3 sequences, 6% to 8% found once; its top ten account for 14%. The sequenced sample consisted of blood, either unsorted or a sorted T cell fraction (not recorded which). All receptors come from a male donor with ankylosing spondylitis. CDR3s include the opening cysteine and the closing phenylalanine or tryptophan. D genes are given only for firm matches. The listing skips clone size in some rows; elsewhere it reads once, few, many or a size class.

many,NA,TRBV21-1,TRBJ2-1,TGTGCCAGCAGCAAACAGGGGCCGGGACAGGGGGTCAGGGGGAATGAGCAGTTCTTC,CASSKQGPGQGVRGNEQFF
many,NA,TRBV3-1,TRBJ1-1,TGTGCCAGCAGCCAGCCCCACGCCCAGGGGGCTTTCTTT,CASSQPHAQGAFF
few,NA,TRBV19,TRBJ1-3,TGTGCCAGTAGTCCTTGGACGAGGAGCTCTGGAAACACCATATATTTT,CASSPWTRSSGNTIYF
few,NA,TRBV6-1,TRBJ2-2,TGTGCCAGCAGGTGGGGGAGGAACACCGGGGAGCTGTTTTTT,CASRWGRNTGELFF
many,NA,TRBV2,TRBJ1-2,TGTGCCAGCAGTGGCGGGACGAGCTATGGCTACACCTTC,CASSGGTSYGYTF
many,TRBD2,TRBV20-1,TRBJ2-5,TGCAGTGCTACCAGGACTAGCAAAGAGACCCAGTACTTC,CSATRTSKETQYF
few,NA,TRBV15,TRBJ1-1,TGTGCCACCAGCAGTCGACAGAAACTAACTCCTGAAGCTTTCTTT,CATSSRQKLTPEAFF
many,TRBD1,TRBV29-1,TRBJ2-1,TGCAGCGTGACAGGGGGCGAAATCTATGAGCAGTTCTTC,CSVTGGEIYEQFF
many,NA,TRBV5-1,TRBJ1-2,TGCGCCACCATGGACCAGGCCTCAGGAGTCCACACCTTC,CATMDQASGVHTF
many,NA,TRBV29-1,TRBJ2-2,TGCAGCGCCAAGTGGGGAAGCCCCGGGGAGCTGTTTTTT,CSAKWGSPGELFF
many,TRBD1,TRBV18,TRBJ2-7,TGTGCCAGCTCACCACGAGACAGGGGGGACTACGAGCAGTACTTC,CASSPRDRGDYEQYF
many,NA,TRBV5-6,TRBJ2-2,TGTGCCAGCAGCTTATACCGGGCCACCGGGGAGCTGTTTTTT,CASSLYRATGELFF
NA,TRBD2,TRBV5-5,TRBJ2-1,TGTGCCAGCAGCTATTGGCGGGAGGGCCGGGCTGAGCAGTTCTTC,CASSYWREGRAEQFF
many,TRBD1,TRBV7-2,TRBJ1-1,TGTGCCAGCAGCCCAGGGACAGGTTACACTGAAGCTTTCTTT,CASSPGTGYTEAFF
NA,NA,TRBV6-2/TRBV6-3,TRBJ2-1,TGTGCCAGCAGTGAGCCAAGTATGGGGCCTTACAATGAGCAGTTCTTC,CASSEPSMGPYNEQFF
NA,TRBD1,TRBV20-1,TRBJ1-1,TGCAGTGCCCGACAGGGAAGGACTGAAGCTTTCTTT,CSARQGRTEAFF
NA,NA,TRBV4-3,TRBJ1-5,TGCGCCAGCAGCCAAGATAGGGTTACTAATCAGCCCCAGCATTTT,CASSQDRVTNQPQHF
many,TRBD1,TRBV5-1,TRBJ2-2,TGCGCCAGCAGCACCGACAGGGCCAACACCGGGGAGCTGTTTTTT,CASSTDRANTGELFF
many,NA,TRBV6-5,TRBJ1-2,TGTGCCAGCAGGACGGGAGGATCCGGCTACACCTTC,CASRTGGSGYTF
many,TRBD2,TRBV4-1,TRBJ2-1,TGCGCCAGCAGCCAAGACGGTCGGAGCGGGAGGGCCAATGAGCAGTTCTTC,CASSQDGRSGRANEQFF
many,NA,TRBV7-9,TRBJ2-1,TGTGCCAGCATCGGGGCCCTTAACAATGAGCAGTTCTTC,CASIGALNNEQFF
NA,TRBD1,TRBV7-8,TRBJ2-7,TGTGCCAGCAGCGCCTACAGGGGAAGTTCCTACGAGCAGTACTTC,CASSAYRGSSYEQYF
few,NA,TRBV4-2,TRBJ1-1,TGTGCCAGCAGCCGTCGCTACGGATCTAACACTGAAGCTTTCTTT,CASSRRYGSNTEAFF
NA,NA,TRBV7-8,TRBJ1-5,TGTGCCAGCAGCTTAGATCAGGGACGTCAGCCCCAGCATTTT,CASSLDQGRQPQHF
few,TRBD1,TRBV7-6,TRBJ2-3,TGTGCCAGCAGCTTATCGGGGACAGGGAGCACAGATACGCAGTATTTT,CASSLSGTGSTDTQYF
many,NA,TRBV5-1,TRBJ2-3,TGCGCCAGCAGCTTGGGGATTCCTAGCACAGATACGCAGTATTTT,CASSLGIPSTDTQYF
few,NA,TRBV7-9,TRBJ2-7,TGTGCCAGCAGCTTAGCGGGCAGGGATGGCGAGCAGTACTTC,CASSLAGRDGEQYF
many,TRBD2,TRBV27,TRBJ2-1,TGTGCCAGCAGCCGACTAGCGGGAGGGAATGAGCAGTTCTTC,CASSRLAGGNEQFF
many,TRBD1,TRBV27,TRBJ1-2,TGTGCCAGCAACCCTGGGACAGGGGGATACTATGGCTACACCTTC,CASNPGTGGYYGYTF
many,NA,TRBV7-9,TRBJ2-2,TGTGCCAGCAGCTTCGGAAACGGCGGGGAGCTGTTTTTT,CASSFGNGGELFF
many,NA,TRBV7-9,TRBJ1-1,TGTGCCAGCAGCGTCACAGGGCTTCTGCTGAACACTGAAGCTTTCTTT,CASSVTGLLLNTEAFF
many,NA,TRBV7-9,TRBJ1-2,TGTGCCAGCAGCTTAGGGGCACCAGCTAACTATGGCTACACCTTC,CASSLGAPANYGYTF
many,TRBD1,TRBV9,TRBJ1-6,TGTGCCAGCAGCGTAGGAGGGGGCCTTTCACCCCTCCACTTT,CASSVGGGLSPLHF
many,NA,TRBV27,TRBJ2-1,TGTGCCAGCAGTTTACAGGGGCCGGGGGGTGAGCAGTTCTTC,CASSLQGPGGEQFF
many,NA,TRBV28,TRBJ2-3,TGTGCCAGCAGTTCCCTTCAGACTAGTAGTATCACAGATACGCAGTATTTT,CASSSLQTSSITDTQYF
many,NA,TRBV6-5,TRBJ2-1,TGTGCCAGCAGGGGGGGGGCTAGCGGATACAATGAGCAGTTCTTC,CASRGGASGYNEQFF
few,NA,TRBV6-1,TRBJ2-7,TGTGCCAGCGATAAACGCCGACAGAGAAACTACGAGCAGTACTTC,CASDKRRQRNYEQYF
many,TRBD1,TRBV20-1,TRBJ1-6,TGCAGTGCTAAGACGGACAGGTCCGCTTCACCCCTCCACTTT,CSAKTDRSASPLHF
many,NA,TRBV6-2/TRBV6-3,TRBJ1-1,TGTGCCAGCAGTTACTCGATCGCTTCGGGGGACCGCGAAGCTTTCTTT,CASSYSIASGDREAFF
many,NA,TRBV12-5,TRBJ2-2,TGTGCTAGTGGTTTGAGCCCCGGCCGGGAGCTGTTTTTT,CASGLSPGRELFF
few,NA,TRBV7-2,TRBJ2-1,TGTGCCAGCAGCTTATCACTAGTTGCTTTTGGGGATGAGCAGTTCTTC,CASSLSLVAFGDEQFF
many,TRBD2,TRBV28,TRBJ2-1,TGTGCCAGCAGTTTAGGCGGGAGCGTCTATGAGCAGTTCTTC,CASSLGGSVYEQFF
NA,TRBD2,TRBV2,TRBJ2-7,TGTGCCAGCCGGAGACTAGCGGGTGAGCAGTACTTC,CASRRLAGEQYF
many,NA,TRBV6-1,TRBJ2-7,TGTGCCAGCAGTCCAGCGCGGCTAACTTTTGTCGAGCAGTACTTC,CASSPARLTFVEQYF
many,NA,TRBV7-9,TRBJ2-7,TGTGCCAGCAGCCCAACGTCGAACTACGAGCAGTACTTC,CASSPTSNYEQYF
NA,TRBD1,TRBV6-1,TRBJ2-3,TGTGCCAGCAGCTCGGGACAGGGAACAGATACGCAGTATTTT,CASSSGQGTDTQYF
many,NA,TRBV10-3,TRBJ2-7,TGTGCCATCAGTGGGGGTCAGGCCTACGAGCAGTACTTC,CAISGGQAYEQYF
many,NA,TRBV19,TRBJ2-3,TGTGCCAGCCTGGACAGACCCAACACAGATACGCAGTATTTT,CASLDRPNTDTQYF
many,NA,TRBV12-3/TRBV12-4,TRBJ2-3,TGTGCCAGCAGCTCTTTGCCCACAGATACGCAGTATTTT,CASSSLPTDTQYF